Below are 7 T cell receptor beta chains sequenced from a single sample in a study of CD8 T cells in Susac syndrome. Reverse transcription of about 0.5 to 1 ug RNA was performed with random hexamers. TCRdb fed the immunoSEQ multiplex PCR reads into MiXCR, producing one record per CDR3 protein. The table lists fewer than 200,000 distinct CDR3 sequences, roughly 90% of them singletons, with around 0.085% in the top ten. The sequenced sample consisted of CD4+ T cells from PBMCs. The receptors were gathered from a human donor with Susac syndrome.

The gene calls are TRBV18 and TRBJ1-5; D uncertain. This CDR3 contains 16 residues. The germline V gene encodes CDR1 KGHSH and CDR2 LQKENI. Trimming took 0 bases from V and 0 from J, leaving 9 bases between them. The CDR3 nucleotides read TGTGCCAGCTCACCACCGGGAAGATCTAGCAATCAGCCCCAGCATTTT. Amino acid sequence: CASSPPGRSSNQPQHF.

This clonotype was found a few times. The V call is TRBV6-5, the J call TRBJ1-5, with 8 bases lining up with TRBD1. The junction had 3 bases not matched to a gene; V was cut back by 6 bases and J by 5 bases. This CDR3 region has 13 residues. Germline loops: CDR1 MNHEY, CDR2 SVGAGI. The CDR3 DNA reads as TGTGCCAGCAGCGCAGGGGGCTATCAGCCCCAGCATTTT. Translation gives CASSAGGYQPQHF.

The V call is TRBV18, the J call TRBJ1-4; tentatively, D is TRBD1 (6 bases). The CDR3 extends over 14 amino acids. Germline values: CDR1 KGHSH, CDR2 LQKENI. The V gene lost 8 bases and the J gene lost 1 base, with 11 bases spanning the gap. DNA for the CDR3: TGTGCCAGCCGTACAGGGATAACTAATGAAAAACTGTTTTTT. Protein product: CASRTGITNEKLFF.

In this sample, this clonotype turned up a few times. V usage is TRBV3-1 and J usage is TRBJ2-4; TRBD2 might be the D (5 bases). The ends were cut back, 3 bases at V and 0 bases at J, with 12 bases in the middle. The CDR3 spans 16 residues. From germline, CDR1 is LGHDT and CDR2 YNNKEL (reference sequence). CDR3 DNA sequence: TGTGCCAGCAGCCATCACCGGACTTTAGCCAAAAACATTCAGTACTTC. Amino acid sequence: CASSHHRTLAKNIQYF.

V usage is TRBV23-1 and J usage is TRBJ1-2; 9 bases are shared with TRBD1. TRBV23-1 is noted as an ORF with a role that remains uncertain. V lost 2 bases and J lost 5; bases outside the gene matches: 9. This CDR3 spans 16 amino acids. CDR3 residues: CASSQHRGRIWYGYTF. The CDR3 nucleotides read TGCGCCAGCAGTCAACACAGGGGGCGAATTTGGTATGGCTACACCTTC.

The chain employs TRBV2 and TRBJ1-1, with a weak D call TRBD1 (6 bases). V lost 6 bases, J lost 1 base, and 12 bases lay in between. CDR3 length equals 14 residues. CDR1 and CDR2 from the germline V gene are SNHLY and FYNNEI. The CDR3 sequence is CASRSQGGNTEAFF. CDR3 sequence (DNA): TGTGCCAGCAGGTCACAGGGAGGGAACACTGAAGCTTTCTTT.

This sequence joins TRBV6-5 and TRBJ1-4, with 11 bases fitting TRBD1. V lost 6 bases, J lost 8 bases, and 5 bases stayed unmatched. In germline, CDR1 is MNHEY, CDR2 SVGAGI. This CDR3 spans 14 amino acids. CDR3 amino acids: CASSKDRGREKLFF. The CDR3 coding sequence is TGTGCCAGCAGCAAGGACAGGGGGCGCGAAAAACTGTTTTTT.